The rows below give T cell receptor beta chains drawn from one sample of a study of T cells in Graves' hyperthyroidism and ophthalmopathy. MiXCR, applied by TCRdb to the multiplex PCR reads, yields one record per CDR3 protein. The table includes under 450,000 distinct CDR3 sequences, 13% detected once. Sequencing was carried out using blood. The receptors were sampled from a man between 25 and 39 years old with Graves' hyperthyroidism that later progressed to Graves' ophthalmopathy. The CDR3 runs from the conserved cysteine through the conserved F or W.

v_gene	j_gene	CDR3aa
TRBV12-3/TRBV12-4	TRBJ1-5	CASSPQGWNQPQHF
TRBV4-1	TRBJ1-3	CASSQYLQAPGNTIYF
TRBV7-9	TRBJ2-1	CASSRGEYNEQFF
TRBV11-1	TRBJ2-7	CASSPWDSHYEQYF
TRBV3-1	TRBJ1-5	CASSQRQSNQPQHF
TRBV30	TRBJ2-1	CAWHRQGRLISNEQFF
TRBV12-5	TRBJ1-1	CASGPDRGNTEAFF
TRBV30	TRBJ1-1	CAWSGGRGRDTEAFF
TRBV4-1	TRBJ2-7	CASSQANRGYEQYF
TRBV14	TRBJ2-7	CASSQDWVGQGYEQYF
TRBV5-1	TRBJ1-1	CASSLGGSLGTEAFF
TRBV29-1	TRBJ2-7	CSVEDCGGWYEQYF
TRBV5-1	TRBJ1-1	CASSLVGQAHEAFF
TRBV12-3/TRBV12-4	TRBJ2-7	CASSLTGFEQYF
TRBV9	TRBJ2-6	CASSVGVAGANVLTF
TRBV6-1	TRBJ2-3	CASIGGGPPDTQYF